This paragraph covers one T cell receptor beta chain sequence. What it binds is not known. These data originate in a study of radiation and T cells in renal cell carcinoma. Across the study: Nephrectomy followed 15 Gy stereotactic body radiation by 4 weeks.

Data came from immunoSEQ multiplex PCR; TCRdb stores just in-frame clones and leaves some out. This table has about 130,000 clones, roughly 90% appearing once. The time point was: baseline pretreatment blood. Treatment specified: 15 Gy SBRT to primary tumor, nephrectomy 4 weeks later. Blood was sampled at baseline, 2 weeks and 4 weeks after SBRT. The patient's renal cell carcinoma had clear cell pathology. The study's findings and limits: Pretreatment tumor biopsies were lacking, so baseline clonotypes are unknown.

CDR1 is SGHVS and CDR2 is FNYEAQ in the germline V gene. The V segment lost 5 bases and the J segment 3 bases; nucleotides outside the gene matches: 1. This CDR3 has 14 amino acids. The chain is built from TRBV7-6 and TRBJ1-4, with TRBD1 matching 9 bases. This TCR was recovered from a woman between 50 and 59 years old with renal cell carcinoma. Sequences were derived from blood, sampled from a patient whose treatment included radiotherapy and nephrectomy. The CDR3 protein is CASSRTGANEKLFF. The CDR3 DNA is TGTGCCAGCAGCCGGACAGGGGCTAATGAAAAACTGTTTTTT. The full variable domain, its missing parts supplied by reference TRBV7-6 and TRBJ1-4, is GAGVSQSPRYKVTKRGQDVALRCDPISGHVSLYWYRQALGQGPEFLTYFNYEAQQDKSGLPNDRFSAERPEGSISTLTIQRTEQRDSAMYRCASSRTGANEKLFFGSGTQLSVL.